This TCR beta chain was recovered during a study of graft-versus-host responses after intestinal transplantation. In germline, CDR1 is LGHNA, CDR2 YNFKEQ. The length of the CDR3 is 16 residues. Trimming removed 1 base from V and 2 bases from J, with 14 bases in between. A word on this clone: Its cognate antigen is unknown.

Study-level results: GvH clones were identified in recipient marrow, with some first appearing in ileum or blood.

Profiled with immunoSEQ multiplex PCR; TCRdb holds only in-frame clones, not every one. The table lists under 100,000 clones, 94% of them singletons, with about 0.2% in the top ten. The chain employs TRBV4-2 and TRBJ1-1; D is perhaps TRBD1 (6 bases). The sample here was unstimulated CD4+ T cells sorted from spleen or lymph node cells, taken before transplant. This TCR came from a human donor who was the organ donor for an intestinal transplant. In DNA, the CDR3 is TGTGCCAGCAGCCAAGGGGCCGGGACACTCAACACTGAAGCTTTCTTT. Protein: CASSQGAGTLNTEAFF.